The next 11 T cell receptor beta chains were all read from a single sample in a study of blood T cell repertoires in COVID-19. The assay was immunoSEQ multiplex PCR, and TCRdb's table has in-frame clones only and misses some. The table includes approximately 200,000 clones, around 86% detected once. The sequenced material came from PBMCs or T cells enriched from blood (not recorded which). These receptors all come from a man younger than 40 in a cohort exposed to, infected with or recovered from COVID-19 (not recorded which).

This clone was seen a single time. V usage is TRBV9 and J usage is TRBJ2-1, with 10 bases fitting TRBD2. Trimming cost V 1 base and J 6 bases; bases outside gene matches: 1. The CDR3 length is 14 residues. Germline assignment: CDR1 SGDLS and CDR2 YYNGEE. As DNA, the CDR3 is TGTGCCAGCAGCGTAACTAGCGGGACCAATGAGCAGTTCTTC. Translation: CASSVTSGTNEQFF.

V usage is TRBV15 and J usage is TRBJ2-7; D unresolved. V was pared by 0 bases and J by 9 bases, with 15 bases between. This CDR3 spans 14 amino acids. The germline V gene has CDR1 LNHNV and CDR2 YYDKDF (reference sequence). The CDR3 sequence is CATSRDSGRSLQYF. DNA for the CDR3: TGTGCCACCAGCAGAGATTCCGGTCGATCTCTGCAGTACTTC.

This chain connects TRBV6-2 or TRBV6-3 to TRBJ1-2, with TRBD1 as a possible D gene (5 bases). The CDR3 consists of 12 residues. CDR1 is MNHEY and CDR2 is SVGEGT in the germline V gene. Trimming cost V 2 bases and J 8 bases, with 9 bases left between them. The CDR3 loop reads CASSYKGFGYTF. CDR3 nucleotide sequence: TGTGCCAGCAGTTACAAGGGGTTCGGCTACACCTTC.

The CDR3 coding sequence is TGTGCCATCAGTGCCGGGACAGGAGGTGTTGAAGCGGGTTCACCCCTCCACTTT. This encodes CAISAGTGGVEAGSPLHF. J is TRBJ1-6 and V is TRBV10-3, with TRBD1 matching 8 bases. Looked up from germline, CDR1 is ENHRY and CDR2 is SYGVKD. The CDR3 contains 18 residues. The V and J ends lost 4 bases and 9 bases, in that order; junction bases with no gene match: 17.

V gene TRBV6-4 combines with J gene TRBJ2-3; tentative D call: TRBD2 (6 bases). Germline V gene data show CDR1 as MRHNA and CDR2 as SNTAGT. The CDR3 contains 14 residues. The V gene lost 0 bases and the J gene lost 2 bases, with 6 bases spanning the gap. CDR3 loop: CASSDSRDTDTQYF. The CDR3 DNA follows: TGTGCCAGCAGTGACTCGCGGGACACAGATACGCAGTATTTT.

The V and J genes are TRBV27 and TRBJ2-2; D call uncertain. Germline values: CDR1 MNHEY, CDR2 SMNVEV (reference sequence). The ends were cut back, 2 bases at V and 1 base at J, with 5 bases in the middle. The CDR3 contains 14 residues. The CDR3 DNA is TGTGCCAGCAGTTTACTAAGGAACACCGGGGAGCTGTTTTTT. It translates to CASSLLRNTGELFF.

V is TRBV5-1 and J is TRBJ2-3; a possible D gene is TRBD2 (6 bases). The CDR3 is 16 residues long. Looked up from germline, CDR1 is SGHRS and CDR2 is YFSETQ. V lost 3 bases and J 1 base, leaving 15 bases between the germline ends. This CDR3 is CASSSTAAGRTDTQYF. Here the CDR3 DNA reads TGCGCCAGCAGCTCAACGGCGGCGGGACGCACAGATACGCAGTATTTT.

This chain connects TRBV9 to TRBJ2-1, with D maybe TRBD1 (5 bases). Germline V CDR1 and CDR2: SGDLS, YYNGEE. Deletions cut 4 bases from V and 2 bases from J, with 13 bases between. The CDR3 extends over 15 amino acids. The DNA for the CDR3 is TGTGCCAGCAGCCCCCGGACAAGAACCTACAATGAGCAGTTCTTC. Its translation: CASSPRTRTYNEQFF.

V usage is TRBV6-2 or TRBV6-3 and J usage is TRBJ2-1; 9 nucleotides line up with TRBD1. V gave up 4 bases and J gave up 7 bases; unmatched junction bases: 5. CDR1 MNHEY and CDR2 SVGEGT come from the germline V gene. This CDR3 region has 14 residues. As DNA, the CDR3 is TGTGCCAGCAGTTCGACAGGGGGGAGGAATGAGCAGTTCTTC. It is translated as CASSSTGGRNEQFF.

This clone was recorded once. CDR3 DNA sequence: TGTGCCAGCAGCCCTCCTAGCGGATACAATGAGCAGTTCTTC. It specifies CASSPPSGYNEQFF. This chain links TRBV7-9 with TRBJ2-1, with TRBD2 matching over 7 bases. Unmatched junction bases numbered 5, after V lost 5 bases and J lost 4 bases. Looked up from germline, CDR1 is SEHNR and CDR2 is FQNEAQ (reference sequence). The CDR3 runs 14 residues. The full variable domain, rest sourced from reference TRBV7-9 and TRBJ2-1, is DTGVSQNPRHKITKRGQNVTFRCDPISEHNRLYWYRQTLGQGPEFLTYFQNEAQLEKSRLLSDRFSAERPKGSFSTLEIQRTEQGDSAMYLCASSPPSGYNEQFFGPGTRLTVL.

This chain's CDR3 is CASSQQRSRGGEKLFF. CDR3 coding DNA: TGTGCCAGCAGCCAACAACGGAGCAGGGGAGGGGAAAAACTGTTTTTT. The genes are TRBV14 and TRBJ1-4, with D maybe TRBD1 (6 bases). Trimming left V 2 bases short and J 8 bases short, with 18 bases between. The germline V gene has CDR1 SGHDN and CDR2 FVKESK. CDR3 size: 16 residues.